These T cell receptor beta chains were read from a single sample in a study of post-analysis software for immune sequencing data. TCRdb passed the PCR reads through MiXCR, listing each CDR3 protein once. The sample lists around 400,000 distinct CDR3 sequences, less than 40% occurring once. The sequencing input was blood. These receptors were collected from a girl between 5 and 17 years old with multiple sclerosis. Each CDR3 is given without its conserved first and last residue. Each record gives: V gene, J gene, CDR3 protein.

V: TRBV6-2/TRBV6-3; J: TRBJ2-6; CDR3: ASRQALAASGANVLT
V: TRBV14; J: TRBJ2-1; CDR3: ASSQDPAGVYNEQF
V: TRBV6-5; J: TRBJ1-1; CDR3: ASRDPGTEAF
V: TRBV6-6; J: TRBJ1-5; CDR3: ASSYSRSNQPQH
V: TRBV25-1; J: TRBJ1-6; CDR3: ASSESGTGQGFGPLH
V: TRBV6-1; J: TRBJ1-6; CDR3: ASSESTRSYNSPLH
V: TRBV6-1; J: TRBJ2-2; CDR3: ASSRTSGGLTGELF
V: TRBV5-1; J: TRBJ2-5; CDR3: ASSLGPGLAGETQY
V: TRBV7-2; J: TRBJ1-5; CDR3: ASSLGGTGGSVGQPQH
V: TRBV4-3; J: TRBJ2-7; CDR3: ASSQETWAPSEQY
V: TRBV7-2; J: TRBJ2-1; CDR3: ASSLRKASGVLYNEQF
V: TRBV12-3/TRBV12-4; J: .; CDR3: ASSPWRGETQY
V: TRBV12-3/TRBV12-4; J: TRBJ2-1; CDR3: ASSHRAGPGNEQF
V: TRBV7-9; J: TRBJ2-7; CDR3: ASSLVGASRTYEQY
V: TRBV5-1; J: TRBJ2-1; CDR3: ASSLDGGPNEQF
V: TRBV12-3/TRBV12-4; J: TRBJ2-1; CDR3: ASSLASGGASSYNEQF
V: TRBV27; J: .; CDR3: ATSTRCKYEQY
V: TRBV5-1; J: TRBJ1-2; CDR3: ASSFGQGEGYT
V: TRBV20-1; J: TRBJ1-5; CDR3: SARQGRANQPQH
V: TRBV4-3; J: TRBJ2-2; CDR3: ASSQGSPDLYTGELF